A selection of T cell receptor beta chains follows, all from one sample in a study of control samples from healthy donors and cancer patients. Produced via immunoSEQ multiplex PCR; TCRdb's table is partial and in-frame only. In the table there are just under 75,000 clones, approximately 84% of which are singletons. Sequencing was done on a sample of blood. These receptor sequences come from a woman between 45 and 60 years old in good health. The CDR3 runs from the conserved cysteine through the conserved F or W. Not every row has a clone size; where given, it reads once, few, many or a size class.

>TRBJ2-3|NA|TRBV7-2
CASSLGLAGADTQYF
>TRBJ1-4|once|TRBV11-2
CASSSSRDLNEKLFF
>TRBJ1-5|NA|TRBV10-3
CAISEGVNQPQHF
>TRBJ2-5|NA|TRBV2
CASSATSGSGETQYF
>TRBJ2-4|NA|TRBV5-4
CASSFELAENIQYF
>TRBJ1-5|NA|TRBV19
CASSTRVNQPQHF
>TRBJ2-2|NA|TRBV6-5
CASGKREAGELFF
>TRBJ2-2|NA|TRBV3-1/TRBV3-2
CASSPKIEQRPNTGELFF
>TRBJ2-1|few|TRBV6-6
CASRRDRGPYNEQFF
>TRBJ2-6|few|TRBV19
CASSITGAGANVLTF
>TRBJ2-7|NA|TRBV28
CASSSLIVVIDEQYF
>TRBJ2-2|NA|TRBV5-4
CASSIQGTGELFF
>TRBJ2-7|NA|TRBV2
CASSPTRTGRGEQYF
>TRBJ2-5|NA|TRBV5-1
CASSSKGGQETQYF
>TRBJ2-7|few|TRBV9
CASSVRFGWGYEQYF
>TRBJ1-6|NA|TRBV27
CASSLLGGDNSPLHF
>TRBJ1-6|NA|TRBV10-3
CAISVNSNSPLHF
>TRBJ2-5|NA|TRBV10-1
CASSEGPGQQETQYF
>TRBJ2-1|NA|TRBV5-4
CASNGQSDNEQFF
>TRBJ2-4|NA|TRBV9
CASSVSLAGPDVKNIQYF
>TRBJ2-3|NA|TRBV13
CASSARGGRLRNTQYF
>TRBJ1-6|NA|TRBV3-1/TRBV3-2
CASSLRRTGRSPLHF
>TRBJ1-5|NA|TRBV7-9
CASSLAGTNQPQHF
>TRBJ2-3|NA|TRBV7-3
CASSPGLAGGGDTQYF
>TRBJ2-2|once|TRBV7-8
CASSARMTQGSGELFF
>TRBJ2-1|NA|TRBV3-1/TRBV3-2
CASSTQTSGRVSNEQFF
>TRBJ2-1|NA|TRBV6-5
CASSYGGNEQFF
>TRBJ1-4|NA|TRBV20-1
CSASGGFGGANEKLFF
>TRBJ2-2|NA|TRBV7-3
CASSLFGTTNTGELFF
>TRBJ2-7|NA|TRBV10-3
CAISEVGLAGSYEQYF
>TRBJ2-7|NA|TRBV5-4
CASSQQGSEQYF
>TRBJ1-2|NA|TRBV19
CASSIDEGLHYGYTF
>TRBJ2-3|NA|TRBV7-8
CASSDSGPDTQYF
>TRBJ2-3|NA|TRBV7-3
CASSLNPGLATSTDTQYF
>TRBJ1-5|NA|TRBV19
CASSIGYPGGGNQPQHF
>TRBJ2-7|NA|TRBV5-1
CASSSGDRGGEQYF
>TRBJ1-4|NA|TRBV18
CASSLGHGEKLFF
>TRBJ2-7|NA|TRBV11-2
CASSLVYEQYF
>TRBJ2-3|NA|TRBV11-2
CASSLRDSQPGDTQYF
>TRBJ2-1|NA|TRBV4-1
CASSQMTGSGEQFF
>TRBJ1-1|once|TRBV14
CASSLTGFEAFF
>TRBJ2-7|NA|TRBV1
CTSSRLAGWREQYF
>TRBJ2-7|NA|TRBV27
CASSLKTSGPYEQYF
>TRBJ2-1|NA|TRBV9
CASSAFSGANEQFF
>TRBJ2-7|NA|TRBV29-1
CSVESADSYEQYF